A selection of T cell receptor beta chains follows, all from one sample in a study of control samples from healthy donors and cancer patients. Repertoires were generated with immunoSEQ multiplex PCR, while TCRdb's copy carries only in-frame clones and drops some. The sample records around 94,000 clones, 92% being singletons. The sample consisted of blood. Receptor source: a woman between 18 and 30 years old in good health. The CDR3 runs from the conserved cysteine through the conserved F or W. D genes are given only for firm matches. Not every row has a clone size; where given, it reads once, few, many or a size class.

j_call: TRBJ1-5
d_call: .
clone_size: .
cdr3_length: 13
v_call: TRBV12-3/TRBV12-4
cdr3_aa: CASRGTRNQPQHF
cdr3_nt: TGTGCCTCCAGGGGCACCCGCAATCAGCCCCAGCATTTT

j_call: TRBJ2-7
d_call: TRBD1
clone_size: .
cdr3_length: 14
v_call: TRBV3-1/TRBV3-2
cdr3_aa: CASSQDGTGGRQYF
cdr3_nt: TGTGCCAGCAGCCAAGACGGGACAGGGGGCCGGCAGTACTTC

j_call: TRBJ2-1
d_call: .
clone_size: .
cdr3_length: 13
v_call: TRBV6-2/TRBV6-3
cdr3_aa: CASSYSGGHEQFF
cdr3_nt: TGTGCCAGCAGTTACTCGGGTGGGCATGAGCAGTTCTTC

j_call: TRBJ2-7
d_call: TRBD1
clone_size: .
cdr3_length: 20
v_call: TRBV6-1
cdr3_aa: CASSEAVGRGSFPPSYEQYF
cdr3_nt: TGTGCCAGCAGTGAAGCGGTCGGCAGGGGGAGCTTCCCCCCTTCGTACGAGCAGTACTTC

j_call: TRBJ2-3
d_call: TRBD2
clone_size: .
cdr3_length: 17
v_call: TRBV19
cdr3_aa: CASSSSRLAGGDDTQYF
cdr3_nt: TGTGCCAGTAGTTCCAGCAGGCTAGCGGGGGGGGATGATACGCAGTATTTT

j_call: TRBJ2-3
d_call: TRBD1
clone_size: .
cdr3_length: 13
v_call: TRBV7-3
cdr3_aa: CASSIQGGGTQYF
cdr3_nt: TGTGCCAGCAGCATACAGGGGGGAGGTACGCAGTATTTT

j_call: TRBJ1-2
d_call: TRBD1
clone_size: .
cdr3_length: 16
v_call: TRBV7-9
cdr3_aa: CASESFRDRGAVGYTF
cdr3_nt: TGTGCCAGCGAAAGCTTCCGGGACAGGGGTGCGGTTGGCTACACCTTC

j_call: TRBJ2-1
d_call: TRBD1
clone_size: .
cdr3_length: 14
v_call: TRBV11-2
cdr3_aa: CASSSGQGLGEQFF
cdr3_nt: TGTGCCAGCAGCTCGGGACAGGGGTTAGGTGAGCAGTTCTTC

j_call: TRBJ1-1
d_call: .
clone_size: .
cdr3_length: 20
v_call: TRBV18
cdr3_aa: CASSRVGPTKVLGANTEAFF
cdr3_nt: TGTGCCAGCTCACGAGTGGGACCGACGAAGGTCTTGGGAGCGAACACTGAAGCTTTCTTT

j_call: TRBJ2-3
d_call: .
clone_size: once
cdr3_length: 15
v_call: TRBV27
cdr3_aa: CASSFSRALTDTQYF
cdr3_nt: TGTGCCAGCAGTTTTTCCAGGGCCCTCACAGATACGCAGTATTTT

j_call: TRBJ2-1
d_call: .
clone_size: once
cdr3_length: 14
v_call: TRBV7-8
cdr3_aa: CASSSSRARNEQFF
cdr3_nt: TGTGCCAGCAGCTCGAGCCGGGCCCGCAATGAGCAGTTCTTC

j_call: TRBJ1-4
d_call: TRBD1
clone_size: .
cdr3_length: 14
v_call: TRBV6-2/TRBV6-3
cdr3_aa: CASSHHRGGEKLFF
cdr3_nt: TGTGCCAGCAGTCACCACAGGGGTGGTGAAAAACTGTTTTTT

j_call: TRBJ1-3
d_call: .
clone_size: .
cdr3_length: 14
v_call: TRBV5-1
cdr3_aa: CASSLDEAGNTIYF
cdr3_nt: TGCGCCAGCAGCTTGGACGAAGCTGGAAACACCATATATTTT

j_call: TRBJ2-3
d_call: .
clone_size: .
cdr3_length: 15
v_call: TRBV10-2
cdr3_aa: CASTVGGGTTDTQYF
cdr3_nt: TGCGCCAGCACGGTGGGCGGCGGGACGACAGATACGCAGTATTTT

j_call: TRBJ1-1
d_call: .
clone_size: .
cdr3_length: 15
v_call: TRBV7-8
cdr3_aa: CASSLERGQVLGAFF
cdr3_nt: TGTGCCAGCAGCTTAGAAAGGGGTCAGGTTCTCGGAGCTTTCTTT

j_call: TRBJ1-1
d_call: .
clone_size: .
cdr3_length: 16
v_call: TRBV7-9
cdr3_aa: CASSLVWGRGNTEAFF
cdr3_nt: TGTGCCAGCAGCTTAGTATGGGGACGGGGAAACACTGAAGCTTTCTTT

j_call: TRBJ1-3
d_call: TRBD1
clone_size: once
cdr3_length: 16
v_call: TRBV4-1
cdr3_aa: CASSHSDRVGGNTIYF
cdr3_nt: TGCGCCAGCAGCCACTCGGACAGGGTTGGTGGAAACACCATATATTTT